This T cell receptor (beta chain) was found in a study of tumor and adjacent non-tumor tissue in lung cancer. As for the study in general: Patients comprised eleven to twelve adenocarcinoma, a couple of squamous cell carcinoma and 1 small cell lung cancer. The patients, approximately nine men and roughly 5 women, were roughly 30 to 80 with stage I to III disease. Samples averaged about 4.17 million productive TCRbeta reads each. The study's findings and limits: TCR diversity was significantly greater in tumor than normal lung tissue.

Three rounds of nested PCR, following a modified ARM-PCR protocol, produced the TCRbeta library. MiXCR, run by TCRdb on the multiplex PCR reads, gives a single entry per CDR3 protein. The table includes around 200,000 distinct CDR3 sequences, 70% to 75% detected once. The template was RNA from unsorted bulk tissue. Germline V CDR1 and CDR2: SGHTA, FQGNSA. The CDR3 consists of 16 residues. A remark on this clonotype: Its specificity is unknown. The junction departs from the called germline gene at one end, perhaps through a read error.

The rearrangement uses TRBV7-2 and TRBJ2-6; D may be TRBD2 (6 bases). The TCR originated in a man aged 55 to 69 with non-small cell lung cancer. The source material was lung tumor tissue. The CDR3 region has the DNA TGTGCCAGCAGCATCGGGGGAGGCTCTGGGGCCAACGCCCTGACTTTC. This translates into CASSIGGGSGANALTF. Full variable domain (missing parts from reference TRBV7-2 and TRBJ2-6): GAGVSQSPSNKVTEKGKDVELRCDPISGHTALYWYRQSLGQGLEFLIYFQGNSAPDKSGLPSDRFSAERTGGSVSTLTIQRTQQEDSAVYLCASSIGGGSGANALTFGAGSRLTVL.